A single sample gave rise to the 27 T cell receptor beta chains below, sequenced in a study of cytomegalovirus exposure and HLA in healthy donors. Method: immunoSEQ multiplex PCR; TCRdb's copy keeps in-frame clones and lacks some. The data show tens of thousands of clones, with around 90% seen just once and about 2% held by the top ten. Sequencing was carried out using PBMCs. These receptors were obtained from a woman aged 25-40 years in good health and CMV-seronegative.

The rearrangement links TRBV5-1 to TRBJ2-1; TRBD2 matches at 12 bases. V gave up 4 bases and J gave up 4 bases; unmatched junction bases: 6. The germline gives CDR1 SGHRS, CDR2 YFSETQ. This CDR3 has 16 amino acids. CDR3 loop: CASSPRTSGVYNEQFF. The DNA for the CDR3 is TGCGCCAGCAGCCCACGGACTAGCGGGGTTTACAATGAGCAGTTCTTC. Looking up the rest from reference TRBV5-1 and TRBJ2-1 gives the full variable domain: KAGVTQTPRYLIKTRGQQVTLSCSPISGHRSVSWYQQTPGQGLQFLFEYFSETQRNKGNFPGRFSGRQFSNSRSEMNVSTLELGDSALYLCASSPRTSGVYNEQFFGPGTRLTVL.

The V and J genes are TRBV2 and TRBJ2-5, with 11 bases that match TRBD1. Looked up from germline, CDR1 is SNHLY and CDR2 is FYNNEI. The CDR3 covers 16 residues. The ends lost 5 bases at V and 7 bases at J; junction bases unmatched: 12. The CDR3 DNA reads as TGTGCCAGCAGTCCTTCCGGGACAGGGGGGTGGTTGACCCAGTACTTC. Its protein is CASSPSGTGGWLTQYF. Full variable domain (rest looked up from reference TRBV2 and TRBJ2-5): EPEVTQTPSHQVTQMGQEVILRCVPISNHLYFYWYRQILGQKVEFLVSFYNNEISEKSEIFDDQFSVERPDGSNFTLKIRSTKLEDSAMYFCASSPSGTGGWLTQYFGPGTRLLVL.

The V gene is TRBV30, the J gene TRBJ2-7; the match to TRBD2 covers 7 bases. The CDR3 has 13 residues. The germline V gene has CDR1 GTSNPN and CDR2 SVGIG (reference sequence). The V gene end was trimmed by 0 bases and the J gene end by 6 bases; junction bases not matched to a gene: 5. CDR3: CAWSVFGTTEQYF. The CDR3 coding sequence is TGTGCCTGGAGTGTATTCGGGACTACCGAGCAGTACTTC.

The chain links TRBV18 to TRBJ2-7; the match to TRBD1 covers 8 bases. CDR3 size: 14 residues. With 3 bases clipped from V and 4 bases from J, the junction kept 5 bases outside the gene matches. Per germline, CDR1 KGHSH and CDR2 LQKENI. In nucleotides, the CDR3 is TGTGCCAGCTCACCTCCGGGACAGGTTTACGAGCAGTACTTC. Translation gives CASSPPGQVYEQYF.

The V call is TRBV6-1, the J call TRBJ2-7, with D perhaps matching TRBD2 (5 bases). Trimming took off 8 bases at V and 0 bases at J, with 14 bases between the two ends. Germline V gives CDR1 MNHNS, CDR2 SASEGT. The CDR3 extends over 14 amino acids. The chain's CDR3 is CASSRGLYSYEQYF. The CDR3 coding sequence is TGTGCCAGCTCCAGAGGGCTTTACTCCTACGAGCAGTACTTC.

The chain links TRBV7-9 to TRBJ1-2; no definite D call. V was trimmed by 5 bases and J by 8 bases, leaving 12 bases between them. This CDR3 has 12 residues. The germline V gene has CDR1 SEHNR and CDR2 FQNEAQ (reference sequence). Written as DNA, the CDR3 is TGTGCCAGCAGCCCCTGGGCCACCGGCTACACCTTC. This gives the protein CASSPWATGYTF.

The V and J genes are TRBV9 and TRBJ2-3, with 10 bases matching TRBD2. V lost 0 bases and J lost 3; bases outside the gene matches: 4. In germline, CDR1 is SGDLS, CDR2 YYNGEE. The CDR3 is 16 amino acids. The CDR3 sequence is CASSVAAGGGTDTQYF. CDR3 sequence (DNA): TGTGCCAGCAGCGTAGCAGCGGGAGGGGGTACAGATACGCAGTATTTT.

This clone was picked up one time. V usage is TRBV30 and J usage is TRBJ1-1, with D possibly being TRBD1 (6 bases). Germline V lookup: CDR1 GTSNPN, CDR2 SVGIG (reference sequence). The CDR3 consists of 12 residues. Trimming removed 5 bases from V and 11 bases from J, with 18 bases in between. In nucleotides, the CDR3 is TGTGCCTGGGGACACGGGGGGGCGCGGGCTTTCTTT. It translates to CAWGHGGARAFF. The variable domain in full, completed from reference TRBV30 and TRBJ1-1, reads SQTIHQWPATLVQPVGSPLSLECTVEGTSNPNLYWYRQAAGRGLQLLFYSVGIGQISSEVPQNLSASRPQDRQFILSSKKLLLSDSGFYLCAWGHGGARAFFGQGTRLTVV.

In this sample, this clone turned up a few times. The V gene is TRBV5-3, the J gene TRBJ1-2; 9 bases are a match to TRBD1. TRBV5-3 has ORF status, its function being uncertain. CDR3 size: 15 residues. The junction had 17 bases not matched to a gene; V was cut back by 6 bases and J by 11 bases. The CDR3 coding sequence is TGTGCCAGAACCCCTCTCGTCGGAAGGGACAGGGAGTACACCTTC. It specifies CARTPLVGRDREYTF.

In DNA, the CDR3 is TGCGCCAGCAGCCAAGCGGGACTAGCGGGATCGTGGGCCAAAAACATTCAGTACTTC. It encodes CASSQAGLAGSWAKNIQYF. The V call is TRBV4-1, the J call TRBJ2-4; 13 bases are a match to TRBD2. Germline V gives CDR1 MGHRA, CDR2 YSYEKL. This CDR3 contains 19 residues. The ends lost 1 base at V and 1 base at J; junction bases unmatched: 7.

The chain carries TRBV7-9 and TRBJ2-5; no clear D. Trimming removed 7 bases from V and 1 base from J, with 10 bases in between. The CDR3 runs 13 residues. Germline values: CDR1 SEHNR, CDR2 FQNEAQ (reference sequence). CDR3 residues: CASTLRVQETQYF. The CDR3, as DNA: TGTGCCAGCACCCTTAGAGTCCAAGAGACCCAGTACTTC.

The chain combines TRBV4-1 with TRBJ1-5, with TRBD1 matching over 8 bases. CDR3 length: 15 residues. Trimming cost V 2 bases and J 6 bases; bases outside gene matches: 6. Germline CDR1 and CDR2: MGHRA and YSYEKL. The CDR3 loop reads CASSQSTGDGQPQHF. The CDR3 nucleotides read TGCGCCAGCAGCCAATCGACAGGGGATGGTCAGCCCCAGCATTTT.

This chain joins TRBV4-2 and TRBJ2-5; 10 bases fit TRBD2. After removal of 1 base from V and 3 bases from J, the junction contained 5 bases not matched to a gene. Germline lookup yields CDR1 LGHNA and CDR2 YNFKEQ. This CDR3 contains 16 residues. For the CDR3, the DNA is TGTGCCAGCAGCCAAGGGGGGCTAGCGGGAGAAGAGACCCAGTACTTC. It translates to CASSQGGLAGEETQYF.

The rearrangement joins TRBV14 to TRBJ2-2, with 13 bases fitting TRBD2. The CDR3 spans 16 residues. The V gene end was trimmed by 3 bases and the J gene end by 4 bases; junction bases not matched to a gene: 2. CDR1 and CDR2 from the germline V gene are SGHDN and FVKESK. As DNA, the CDR3 is TGTGCCAGCAGCCATACTAGCGGGAGGGGCACCGGGGAGCTGTTTTTT. This encodes CASSHTSGRGTGELFF.

The rearrangement uses TRBV7-6 and TRBJ2-1, with 9 bases matching TRBD2. The J segment lost 4 bases and the V segment lost 1 base, leaving 5 bases of the junction unmatched. Germline V gene lookup returns CDR1 SGHVS and CDR2 FNYEAQ. The CDR3 is made up of 16 amino acids. CDR3 protein: CASSLDNAGGYNEQFF. The CDR3 DNA follows: TGTGCCAGCAGCTTAGACAACGCGGGAGGGTACAATGAGCAGTTCTTC.

This chain links TRBV14 with TRBJ1-5, with unresolved D. The CDR3 runs 13 residues. Germline V gene sequence: CDR1 SGHDN, CDR2 FVKESK. Trimming stripped 2 bases from V and 5 bases from J, with 7 bases between. The CDR3 protein is CASSQTQHQPQHF. Here the CDR3 DNA reads TGTGCCAGCAGCCAAACACAGCATCAGCCCCAGCATTTT.

V usage is TRBV4-1 and J usage is TRBJ2-5, with TRBD1 matching 7 bases. The CDR3 has 14 amino acids. Germline V gene lookup returns CDR1 MGHRA and CDR2 YSYEKL. J was trimmed by 3 bases and V by 0 bases; bases with no gene match: 1. The CDR3 spells CASSQEGTEETQYF. The CDR3 DNA is TGCGCCAGCAGCCAAGAAGGGACAGAAGAGACCCAGTACTTC.

The chain recombines TRBV6-5 with TRBJ2-7, with TRBD2 identical over 8 bases. Germline CDR1 and CDR2: MNHEY and SVGAGI. This CDR3 spans 14 amino acids. V gave up 2 bases and J gave up 3 bases; unmatched junction bases: 3. The CDR3 coding sequence is TGTGCCAGCAGTTACCCTAGCGGGCGCTACGAGCAGTACTTC. It codes for CASSYPSGRYEQYF.

A remark on this clone: Other DNA sequences from this sample encode an identical CDR3 as well. This rearrangement joins TRBV5-6 to TRBJ2-7; D not resolved. The germline V and J ends were trimmed by 2 bases and 2 bases, with 5 bases remaining between them. Germline values: CDR1 SGHDT, CDR2 YYEEEE. There are 12 residues in the CDR3. DNA for the CDR3: TGTGCCAGCAGCTTAGGAGCCTACGAGCAGTACTTC. As protein: CASSLGAYEQYF. The variable domain in full, completed from reference TRBV5-6 and TRBJ2-7, reads DAGVTQSPTHLIKTRGQQVTLRCSPKSGHDTVSWYQQALGQGPQFIFQYYEEEERQRGNFPDRFSGHQFPNYSSELNVNALLLGDSALYLCASSLGAYEQYFGPGTRLTVT.

The chain is built from TRBV7-9 and TRBJ2-1, with TRBD2 matching 11 bases. The germline CDR1 and CDR2 sequences are SEHNR and FQNEAQ (reference sequence). V lost 4 bases and J lost 8; bases outside the gene matches: 10. This CDR3 comprises 16 residues. The CDR3 DNA follows: TGTGCCAGCAGCTCCTTAGCGGGAGGGCCGGTAGATGAGCAGTTCTTC. Translating it yields CASSSLAGGPVDEQFF.

The chain joins TRBV28 to TRBJ1-5, with D possibly being TRBD1 (6 bases). The V end was cut by 5 bases, the J end by 6 bases, with 8 bases between. Germline CDR1 and CDR2: MDHEN and SYDVKM. The CDR3 is 12 amino acids. Here the CDR3 reads CASSGQFQPQHF. The CDR3, as DNA: TGTGCCAGCAGTGGACAGTTTCAGCCCCAGCATTTT. Combining the CDR3 with reference TRBV28 and TRBJ1-5 gives the whole variable domain DVKVTQSSRYLVKRTGEKVFLECVQDMDHENMFWYRQDPGLGLRLIYFSYDVKMKEKGDIPEGYSVSREKKERFSLILESASTNQTSMYLCASSGQFQPQHFGDGTRLSIL.

The V gene is TRBV21-1, the J gene TRBJ2-2; TRBD2, the table's D call, lacks a check against the DNA. TRBV21-1 is described as a pseudogene. The length of the CDR3 is 17 residues. CDR3 sequence reads: CASGSLAGGPDTGELFF. In nucleotides, the CDR3 is TGTGCCAGCGGATCACTAGCGGGAGGGCCCGACACCGGGGAGCTGTTTTTT.

The chain links TRBV7-3 to TRBJ2-3; D is perhaps TRBD2 (6 bases). The CDR3 runs to 18 residues. Trimming pared 4 bases from V and 2 bases from J, leaving 22 bases between. The germline CDR1 and CDR2 sequences are SGHTA and FQGTGA. In DNA, the CDR3 is TGTGCCAGCAGCTCAACGCGGGGACCACCAAAACTCACAGATACGCAGTATTTT. It specifies CASSSTRGPPKLTDTQYF.

CDR3: CASSLGYPGDTQYF. DNA of the CDR3: TGTGCCAGCAGCTTAGGTTACCCCGGGGATACGCAGTATTTT. The gene calls are TRBV11-2 and TRBJ2-3; D remains unclear. Germline-derived CDR1 and CDR2 are SGHAT and FQNNGV. The CDR3 runs to 14 residues. Trimming cost V 1 base and J 6 bases, with 11 bases left between them.

This rearrangement joins TRBV4-3 to TRBJ1-2, with 8 positions matching TRBD1. The CDR3 spans 17 residues. Germline V gene lookup returns CDR1 LGHNA and CDR2 YSLEER. The V segment lost 0 bases and the J segment 1 base; nucleotides outside the gene matches: 7. The CDR3 reads CASSQDRAGGYNYGYTF. CDR3 coding DNA: TGCGCCAGCAGCCAAGATCGGGCAGGGGGCTATAACTATGGCTACACCTTC.

V usage is TRBV5-5 and J usage is TRBJ2-5; weak D call: TRBD2 (7 bases). This CDR3 comprises 13 residues. V was clipped by 2 bases and J by 5 bases, with 10 bases between them. The germline V gene has CDR1 SGHKS and CDR2 YYEKEE (reference sequence). CDR3 region: CASSFGGAETQYF. Written as DNA, the CDR3 is TGTGCCAGCAGCTTTGGGGGGGCCGAGACCCAGTACTTC. The full variable domain, with the rest looked up from reference TRBV5-5 and TRBJ2-5, is DAGVTQSPTHLIKTRGQQVTLRCSPISGHKSVSWYQQVLGQGPQFIFQYYEKEERGRGNFPDRFSARQFPNYSSELNVNALLLGDSALYLCASSFGGAETQYFGPGTRLLVL.

The chain carries TRBV28 and TRBJ2-1, with a weak D call TRBD2 (6 bases). The CDR3 consists of 15 residues. Trimming pared 3 bases from V and 5 bases from J, leaving 14 bases between. Per germline, CDR1 MDHEN and CDR2 SYDVKM. The CDR3: CASSLASAPDNEQFF. The CDR3 DNA follows: TGTGCCAGCAGTTTGGCTAGCGCCCCCGACAATGAGCAGTTCTTC.